The text below deals with one T cell receptor beta chain. This clonotype was seen only once. No cognate antigen has been identified for it. Base qualities are missing; no much larger clone stands one base away. A lone read is weak support. The library came from 5' RACE. TCRdb records NextSeq 500 as the sequencer. Unique molecular identifiers were attached to individual cDNA molecules in the TCR library protocol so that sequencing error and PCR bias could be corrected. Both TCR alpha and beta chains were sequenced, and tight co-correlation was observed between alpha and beta sequence abundances in each sample. The study's processing was this. Decombinator V4 was used to annotate TCR sequences for V gene, J gene and CDR3. Expanded TCRs were defined as changing significantly between any two time points under a Poisson model with p below 0.0001. Abundances of TCRs were expressed as counts per million after normalisation to the total number of TCRs sequenced in each sample. TRAV1-2 paired with TRAJ12, TRAJ20 or TRAJ33 defined MAIT TCRs, while TRAV10 paired with TRAJ18 defined iNKT TCRs. VDJdb, accessed on 1 November 2021, was searched for TCRs annotated for CMV, EBV and SARS-CoV-2, and TCRs annotated for more than one antigen were excluded. TCRdb applied fastp at Q25 and MiXCR to the public reads, then kept only in-frame beta chains. Entries that share a CDR3 protein sequence are merged under the most common genes and DNA. TCRdb's processing, not the authors', yielded these V and J calls. This sample comprises more than 65,000 distinct CDR3 sequences, approximately 14% of them detected only once. The ten largest clonotypes hold about 1.5% of the sample.

This entry belongs to a study of early T cells in non-severe SARS-CoV-2 infection listed by TCRdb under 2021. At the level of the whole study: Because TCR sequencing relied on bulk RNA taken from unsorted whole blood, pairing of alpha and beta chains was not possible.

This was a case-control study nested in a cohort of healthcare workers in London, UK, who had nasopharyngeal swab PCR tests and blood samples taken every week. Healthcare workers were recruited between 23 and 31 March 2020, during the week of the UK lockdown, and were followed weekly for up to about 15 weeks. The paper as a whole reports these results and caveats: VDJdb matching was skewed toward anti-spike CD8 responses and likely underestimated virus-specific expansions by missing private and CD4 specificities.

There are 15 amino acids in the CDR3, from cysteine to phenylalanine inclusive. Only the CDR3 DNA stays, 45 bases, in frame from base 1. The germline V gene (reference sequence) specifies LGHDT as CDR1 and YNNKEL as CDR2. V drops 6 bases and J drops 10 bases, leaving 19 bases in between. The TCR comes from an adult who was a healthcare worker with PCR-confirmed SARS-CoV-2 infection or an uninfected control (not recorded which). The rearrangement joined TRBV3-1 to TRBJ1-6, with the D gene uncertain. Input material: whole blood. The base sequence is TGTGCCAGCAGGCCGTGGCGGGAAAAGGACTCACCCCTCCACTTT. This codes for CASRPWREKDSPLHF. The reference TRBV3-1 and TRBJ1-6 proteins fill in what lies around the CDR3, so the full variable domain reads DTAVSQTPKYLVTQMGNDKSIKCEQNLGHDTMYWYKQDSKKFLKIMFSYNNKELIINETVPNRFSPKSPDKAHLNLHINSLELGDSAVYFCASRPWREKDSPLHFGNGTRLTVT.